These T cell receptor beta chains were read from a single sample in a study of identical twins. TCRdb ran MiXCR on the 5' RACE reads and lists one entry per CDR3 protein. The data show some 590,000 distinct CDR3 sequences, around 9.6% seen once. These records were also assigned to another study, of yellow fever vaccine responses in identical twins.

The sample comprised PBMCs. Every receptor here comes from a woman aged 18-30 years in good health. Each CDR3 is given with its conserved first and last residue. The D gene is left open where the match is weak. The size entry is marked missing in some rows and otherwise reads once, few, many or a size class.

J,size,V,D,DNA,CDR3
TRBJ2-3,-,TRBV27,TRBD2,TGTGCCAGCAGCCAAATAGCGGGGGTGAGCACAGATACGCAGTATTTT,CASSQIAGVSTDTQYF
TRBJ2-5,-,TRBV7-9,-,TGTGCCAGCAGCTTAATTGTGGGGTCGGGCCAAGAGACCCAGTACTTC,CASSLIVGSGQETQYF
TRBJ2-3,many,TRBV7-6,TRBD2,TGTGCCAGCAGCCCAAGTCCCGGGACTAGCGGTTACACAGATACGCAGTATTTT,CASSPSPGTSGYTDTQYF
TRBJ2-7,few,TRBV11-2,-,TGTGCCAGCAGCCCCTCCGGCCACGAGCAGTACTTC,CASSPSGHEQYF
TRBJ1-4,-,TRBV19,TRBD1,TGTGCCAGTAGTATGCAGGGGGCTCATGAAAAACTGTTTTTT,CASSMQGAHEKLFF
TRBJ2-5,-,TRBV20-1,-,TGCAGTGCTAGAGATAGGGACCTCCTGGAGACCCAGTACTTC,CSARDRDLLETQYF
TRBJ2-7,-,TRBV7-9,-,TGTGCCAGCAGCATCGACACGGTCGGATACGAGCAGTACTTC,CASSIDTVGYEQYF
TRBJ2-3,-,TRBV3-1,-,TGTGCCAGCAGCCAGAGGACCCACGACACAGATACGCAGTATTTT,CASSQRTHDTDTQYF
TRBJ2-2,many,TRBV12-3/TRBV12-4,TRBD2,TGTGCCAGCAGGCGACTAGCGGGAGGGAACACCGGGGAGCTGTTTTTT,CASRRLAGGNTGELFF
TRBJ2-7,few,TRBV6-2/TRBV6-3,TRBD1,TGTGCCAGCAGACGGACAGGGGACTCTTTCTCCTACGAGCAGTACTTC,CASRRTGDSFSYEQYF
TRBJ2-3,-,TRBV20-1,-,TGCAGTGCTAGGGATACTAGGACTAGCACAGATACGCAGTATTTT,CSARDTRTSTDTQYF
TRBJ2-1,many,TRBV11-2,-,TGTGCCAGCAGCTTGATGACCCTTTTTGAGCAGTTCTTC,CASSLMTLFEQFF
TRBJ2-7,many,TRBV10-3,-,TGTGCCATCAGTGACACAGGGCTCTCCTACGAGCAGTACTTC,CAISDTGLSYEQYF
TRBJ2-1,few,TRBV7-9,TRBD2,TGTGCCAGCACCGGACCCGGGACTAGCCCTTGGTTTGAGCAGTTCTTC,CASTGPGTSPWFEQFF
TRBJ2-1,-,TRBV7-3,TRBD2,TGTGCCAGCAGCCCAGGACTAGCGGGGGCCTGGCAGTTCTTC,CASSPGLAGAWQFF
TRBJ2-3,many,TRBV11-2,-,TGTGCCAGCAGCTTTAGCGGCACAGATACGCAGTATTTT,CASSFSGTDTQYF
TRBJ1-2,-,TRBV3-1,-,TGTGCCAGCAGGATCGGGGAAAGTGGCTACACCTTC,CASRIGESGYTF
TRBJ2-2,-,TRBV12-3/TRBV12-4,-,TGTGCCAGCAGAAGACCCGGGACAACAGGAACCGGGGAGCTGTTTTTT,CASRRPGTTGTGELFF
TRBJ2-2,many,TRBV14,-,TGTGCCAGCAGCCAAGATATCGGGGCCGGGGAGCTGTTTTTT,CASSQDIGAGELFF
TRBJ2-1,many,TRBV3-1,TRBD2,TGTGCCAGCAGCCCCGTTGTGGGGAGGGCTGAGCAGTTCTTC,CASSPVVGRAEQFF
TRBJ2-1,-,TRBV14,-,TGTGCCAGCAGCCACGGGAGTGGGTCCTACAATGAGCAGTTCTTC,CASSHGSGSYNEQFF
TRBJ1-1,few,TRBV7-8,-,TGTGCCAGCAGCTTAGTCTCGGGGGCCACTAACACTGAAGCTTTCTTT,CASSLVSGATNTEAFF
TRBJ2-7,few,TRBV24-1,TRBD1,TGTGCCACCAGTGATTGGACAGGGAACGGGTACGAGCAGTACTTC,CATSDWTGNGYEQYF
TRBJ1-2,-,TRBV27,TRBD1,TGTGCCAGCAGCTCACTCGACAGGGAAGGGTATGGCTACACCTTC,CASSSLDREGYGYTF
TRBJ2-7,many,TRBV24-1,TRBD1,TGTGCCACCAGTGATGCCGGACAGGGATCCTACGAGCAGTACTTC,CATSDAGQGSYEQYF
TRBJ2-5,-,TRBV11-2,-,TGTGCCAGCAGCTTTTCAAGCAGGAGCCAAGAGACCCAGTACTTC,CASSFSSRSQETQYF
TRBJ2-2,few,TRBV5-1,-,TGCGCCAGCAGCTTGTCCCCTCCTACGGGCGGGGAGCTGTTTTTT,CASSLSPPTGGELFF